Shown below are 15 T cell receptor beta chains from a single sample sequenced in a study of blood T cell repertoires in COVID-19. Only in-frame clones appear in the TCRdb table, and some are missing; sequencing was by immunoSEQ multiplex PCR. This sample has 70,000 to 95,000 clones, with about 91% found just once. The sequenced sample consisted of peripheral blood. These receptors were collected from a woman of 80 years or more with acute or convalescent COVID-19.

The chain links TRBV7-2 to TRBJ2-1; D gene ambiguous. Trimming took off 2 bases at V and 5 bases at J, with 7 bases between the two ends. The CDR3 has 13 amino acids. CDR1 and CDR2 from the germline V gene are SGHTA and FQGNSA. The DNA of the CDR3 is TGTGCCAGCAGCTTAATGCGGAACAATGAGCAGTTCTTC. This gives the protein CASSLMRNNEQFF.

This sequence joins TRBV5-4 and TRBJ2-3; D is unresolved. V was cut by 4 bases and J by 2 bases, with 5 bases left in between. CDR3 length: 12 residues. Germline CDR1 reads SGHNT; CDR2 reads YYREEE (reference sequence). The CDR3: CASSIDTDTQYF. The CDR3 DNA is TGTGCCAGCAGCATAGACACAGATACGCAGTATTTT.

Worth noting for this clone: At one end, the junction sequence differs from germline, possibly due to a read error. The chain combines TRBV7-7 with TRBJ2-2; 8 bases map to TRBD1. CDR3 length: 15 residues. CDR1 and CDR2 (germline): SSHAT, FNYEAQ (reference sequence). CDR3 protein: CASSPGQGNTGELFF. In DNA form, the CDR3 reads TGTGCTAGCAGCCCAGGACAGGGAAACACCGGGGAGCTGTTTTTT.

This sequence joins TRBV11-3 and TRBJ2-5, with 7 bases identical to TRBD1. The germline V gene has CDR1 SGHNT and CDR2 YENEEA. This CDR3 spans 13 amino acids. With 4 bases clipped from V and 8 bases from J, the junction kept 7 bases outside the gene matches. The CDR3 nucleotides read TGTGCCAGCAGCTCAGGGGGAACTGACACCCAGTACTTC. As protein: CASSSGGTDTQYF.

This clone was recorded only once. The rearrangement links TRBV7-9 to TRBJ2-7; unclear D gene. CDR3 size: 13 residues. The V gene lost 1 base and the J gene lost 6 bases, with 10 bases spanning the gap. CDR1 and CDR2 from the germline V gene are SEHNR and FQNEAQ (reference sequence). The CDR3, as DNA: TGTGCCAGCAGCTTAGGGGCAATTCGCGAGCAGTACTTC. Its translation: CASSLGAIREQYF. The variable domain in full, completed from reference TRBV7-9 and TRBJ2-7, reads DTGVSQNPRHKITKRGQNVTFRCDPISEHNRLYWYRQTLGQGPEFLTYFQNEAQLEKSRLLSDRFSAERPKGSFSTLEIQRTEQGDSAMYLCASSLGAIREQYFGPGTRLTVT.

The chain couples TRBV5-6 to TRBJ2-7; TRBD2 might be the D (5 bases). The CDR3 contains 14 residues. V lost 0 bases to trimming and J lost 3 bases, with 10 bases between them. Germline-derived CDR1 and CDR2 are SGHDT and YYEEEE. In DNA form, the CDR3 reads TGTGCCAGCAGCTTGGTTAACGGGAACTACGAGCAGTACTTC. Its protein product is CASSLVNGNYEQYF.

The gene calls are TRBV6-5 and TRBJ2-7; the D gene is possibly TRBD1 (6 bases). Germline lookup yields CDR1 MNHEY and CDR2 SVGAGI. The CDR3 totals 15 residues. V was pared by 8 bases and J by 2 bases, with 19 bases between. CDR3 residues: CASLKPGHGAYEQYF. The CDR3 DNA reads TGTGCCAGCCTGAAACCGGGACATGGGGCCTACGAGCAGTACTTC.

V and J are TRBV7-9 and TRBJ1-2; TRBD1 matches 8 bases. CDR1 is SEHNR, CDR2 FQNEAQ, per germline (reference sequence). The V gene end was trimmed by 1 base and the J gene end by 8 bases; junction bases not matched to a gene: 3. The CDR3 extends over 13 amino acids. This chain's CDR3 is CASSLGQGNGYTF. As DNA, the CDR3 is TGTGCCAGCAGCTTAGGACAGGGGAACGGCTACACCTTC.

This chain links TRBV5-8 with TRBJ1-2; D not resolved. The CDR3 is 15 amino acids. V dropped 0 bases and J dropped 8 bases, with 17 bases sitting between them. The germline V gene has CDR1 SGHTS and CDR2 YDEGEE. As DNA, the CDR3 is TGTGCCAGCAGCTTGGCCAGGTCTCTCCGCGGGGGCTACACCTTC. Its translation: CASSLARSLRGGYTF.

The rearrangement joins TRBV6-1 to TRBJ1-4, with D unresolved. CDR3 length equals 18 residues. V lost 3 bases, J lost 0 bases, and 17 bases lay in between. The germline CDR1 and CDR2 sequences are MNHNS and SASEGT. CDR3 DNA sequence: TGTGCCAGCAGTGACCAGTCGGCGGGCTATGCAACTAATGAAAAACTGTTTTTT. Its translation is CASSDQSAGYATNEKLFF.

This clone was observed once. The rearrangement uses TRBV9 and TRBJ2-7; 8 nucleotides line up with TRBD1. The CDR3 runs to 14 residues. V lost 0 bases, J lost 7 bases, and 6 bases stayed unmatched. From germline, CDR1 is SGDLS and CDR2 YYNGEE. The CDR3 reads CASSVAGTGGEQYF. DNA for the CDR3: TGTGCCAGCAGCGTAGCCGGCACAGGGGGGGAGCAGTACTTC. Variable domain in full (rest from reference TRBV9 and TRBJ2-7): DSGVTQTPKHLITATGQRVTLRCSPRSGDLSVYWYQQSLDQGLQFLIQYYNGEERAKGNILERFSAQQFPDLHSELNLSSLELGDSALYFCASSVAGTGGEQYFGPGTRLTVT.

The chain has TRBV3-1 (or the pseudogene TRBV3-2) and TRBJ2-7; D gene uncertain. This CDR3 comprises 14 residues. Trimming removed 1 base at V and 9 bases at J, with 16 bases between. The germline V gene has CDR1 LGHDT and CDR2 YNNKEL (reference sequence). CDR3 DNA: TGTGCCAGCAGCCAAGGAACCCTGACAAAGGTGCAGTACTTC. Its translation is CASSQGTLTKVQYF.

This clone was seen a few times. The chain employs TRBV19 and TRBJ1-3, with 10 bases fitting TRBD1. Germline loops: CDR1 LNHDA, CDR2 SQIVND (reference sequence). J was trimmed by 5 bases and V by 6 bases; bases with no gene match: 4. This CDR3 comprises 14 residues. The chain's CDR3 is CASRPGQGRNTIYF. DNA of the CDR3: TGTGCCAGTAGGCCGGGACAGGGGAGAAACACCATATATTTT.

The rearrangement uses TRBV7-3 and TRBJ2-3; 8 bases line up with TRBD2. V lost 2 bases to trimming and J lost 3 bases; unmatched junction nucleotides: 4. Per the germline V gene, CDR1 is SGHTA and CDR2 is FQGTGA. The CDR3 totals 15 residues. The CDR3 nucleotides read TGTGCCAGCAGCTTATCGGGACTAGTTACAGATACGCAGTATTTT. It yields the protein CASSLSGLVTDTQYF.

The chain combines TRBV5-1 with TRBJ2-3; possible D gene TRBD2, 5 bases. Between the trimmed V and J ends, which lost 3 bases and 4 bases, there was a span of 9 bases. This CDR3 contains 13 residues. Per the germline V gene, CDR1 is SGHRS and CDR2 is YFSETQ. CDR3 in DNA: TGCGCCAGCAGCTCCTCCGGGGCAGATACGCAGTATTTT. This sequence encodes CASSSSGADTQYF.